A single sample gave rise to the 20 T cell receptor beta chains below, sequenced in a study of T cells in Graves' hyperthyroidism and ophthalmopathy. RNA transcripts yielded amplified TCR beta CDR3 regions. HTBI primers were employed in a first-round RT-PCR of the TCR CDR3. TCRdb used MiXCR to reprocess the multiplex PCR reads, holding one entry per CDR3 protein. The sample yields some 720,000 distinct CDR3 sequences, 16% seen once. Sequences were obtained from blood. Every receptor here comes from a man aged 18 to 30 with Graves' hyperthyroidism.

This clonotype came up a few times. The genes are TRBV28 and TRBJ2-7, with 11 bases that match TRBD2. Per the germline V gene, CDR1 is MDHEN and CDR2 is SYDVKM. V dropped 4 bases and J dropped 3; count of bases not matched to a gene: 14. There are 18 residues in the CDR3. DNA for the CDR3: TGTGCCAGCAGTTCCCCCGCCCCTACTAGCGGGAGTATCTACGAGCAGTACTTC. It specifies CASSSPAPTSGSIYEQYF.

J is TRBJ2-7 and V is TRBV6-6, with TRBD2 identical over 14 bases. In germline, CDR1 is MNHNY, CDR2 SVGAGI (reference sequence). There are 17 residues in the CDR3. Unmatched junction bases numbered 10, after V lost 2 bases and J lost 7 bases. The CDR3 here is CASSYPRRLAGGIEQYF. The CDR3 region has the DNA TGTGCCAGCAGTTACCCCCGTCGACTAGCGGGAGGGATTGAGCAGTACTTC.

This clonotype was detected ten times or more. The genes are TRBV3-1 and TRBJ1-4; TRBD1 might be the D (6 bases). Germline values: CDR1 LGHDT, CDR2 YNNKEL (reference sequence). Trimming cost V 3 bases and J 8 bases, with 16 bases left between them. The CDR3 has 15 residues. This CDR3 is CASSQAGGSFEKLFF. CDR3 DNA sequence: TGTGCCAGCAGCCAGGCGGGGGGCAGTTTCGAAAAACTGTTTTTT.

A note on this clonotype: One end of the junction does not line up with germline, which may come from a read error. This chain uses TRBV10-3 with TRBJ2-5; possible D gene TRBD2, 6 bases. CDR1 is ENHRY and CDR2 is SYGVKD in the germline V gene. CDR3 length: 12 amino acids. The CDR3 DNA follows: TGTGCCATCAGTGGGGGTCGGGAGACCCGGTACTTC. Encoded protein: CAISGGRETRYF.

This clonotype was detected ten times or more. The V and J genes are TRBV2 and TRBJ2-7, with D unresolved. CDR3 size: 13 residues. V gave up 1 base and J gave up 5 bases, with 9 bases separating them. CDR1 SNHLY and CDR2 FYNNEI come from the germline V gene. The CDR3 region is CASSEGAFDEQYF. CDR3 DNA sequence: TGTGCCAGCAGTGAAGGGGCTTTTGACGAGCAGTACTTC.

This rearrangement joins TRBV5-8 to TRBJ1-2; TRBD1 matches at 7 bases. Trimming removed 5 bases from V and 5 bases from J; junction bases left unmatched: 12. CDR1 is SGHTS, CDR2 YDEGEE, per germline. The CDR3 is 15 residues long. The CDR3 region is CASRRYTGVGYGYTF. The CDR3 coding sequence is TGTGCCAGCAGGCGTTACACAGGGGTTGGGTATGGCTACACCTTC.

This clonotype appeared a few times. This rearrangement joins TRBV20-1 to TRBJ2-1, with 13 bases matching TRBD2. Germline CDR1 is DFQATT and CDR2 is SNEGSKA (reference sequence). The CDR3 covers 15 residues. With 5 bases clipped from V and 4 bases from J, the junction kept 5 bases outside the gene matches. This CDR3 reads CSAELAGGPYNEQFF. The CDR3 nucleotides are TGCAGTGCTGAACTAGCGGGAGGGCCTTACAATGAGCAGTTCTTC.

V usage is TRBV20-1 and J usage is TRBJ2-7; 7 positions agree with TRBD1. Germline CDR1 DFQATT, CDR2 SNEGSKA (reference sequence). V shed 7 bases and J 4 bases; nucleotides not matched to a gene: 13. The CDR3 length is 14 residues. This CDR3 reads CSVTPGTARYEQYF. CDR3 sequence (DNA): TGCAGTGTTACACCTGGGACAGCGAGATACGAGCAGTACTTC.

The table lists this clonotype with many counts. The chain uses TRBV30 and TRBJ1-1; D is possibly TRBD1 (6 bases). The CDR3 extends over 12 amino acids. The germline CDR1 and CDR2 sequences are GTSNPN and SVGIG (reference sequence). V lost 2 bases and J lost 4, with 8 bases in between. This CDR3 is CAWSWGPTEAFF. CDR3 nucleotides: TGTGCCTGGAGTTGGGGGCCCACTGAAGCTTTCTTT.

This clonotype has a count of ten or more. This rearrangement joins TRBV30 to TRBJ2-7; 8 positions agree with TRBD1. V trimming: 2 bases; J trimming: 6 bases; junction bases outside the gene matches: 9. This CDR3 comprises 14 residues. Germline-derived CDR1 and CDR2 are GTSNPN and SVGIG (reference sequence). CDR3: CAWSTGQGPFEQYF. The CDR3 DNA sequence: TGTGCCTGGAGTACAGGACAGGGTCCCTTCGAGCAGTACTTC.

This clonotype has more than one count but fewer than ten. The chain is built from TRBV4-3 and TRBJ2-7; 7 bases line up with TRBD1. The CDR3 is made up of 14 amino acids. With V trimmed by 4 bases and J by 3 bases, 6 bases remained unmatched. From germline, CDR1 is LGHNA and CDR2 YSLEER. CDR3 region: CASSLNRGNYEQYF. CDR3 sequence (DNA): TGCGCCAGCAGCCTAAACAGGGGAAACTACGAGCAGTACTTC.

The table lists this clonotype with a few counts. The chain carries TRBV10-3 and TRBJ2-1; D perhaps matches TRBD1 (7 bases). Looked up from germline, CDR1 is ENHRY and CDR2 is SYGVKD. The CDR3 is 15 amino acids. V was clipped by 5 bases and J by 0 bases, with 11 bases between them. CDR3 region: CAISSQGGSYNEQFF. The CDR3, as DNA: TGTGCCATCAGTTCCCAGGGGGGCTCCTACAATGAGCAGTTCTTC.

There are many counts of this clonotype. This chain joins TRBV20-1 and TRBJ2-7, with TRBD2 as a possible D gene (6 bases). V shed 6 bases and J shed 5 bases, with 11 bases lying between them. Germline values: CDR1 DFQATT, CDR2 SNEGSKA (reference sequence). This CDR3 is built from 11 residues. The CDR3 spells CSAGGRDEQYF. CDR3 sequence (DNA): TGCAGTGCCGGGGGTAGGGACGAGCAGTACTTC.

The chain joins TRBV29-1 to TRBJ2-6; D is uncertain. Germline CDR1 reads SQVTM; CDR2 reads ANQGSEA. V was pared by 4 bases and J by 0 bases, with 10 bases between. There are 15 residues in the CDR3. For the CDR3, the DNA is TGCAGCGTTGGAAGGGATTCCTCTGGGGCCAACGTCCTGACTTTC. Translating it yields CSVGRDSSGANVLTF.

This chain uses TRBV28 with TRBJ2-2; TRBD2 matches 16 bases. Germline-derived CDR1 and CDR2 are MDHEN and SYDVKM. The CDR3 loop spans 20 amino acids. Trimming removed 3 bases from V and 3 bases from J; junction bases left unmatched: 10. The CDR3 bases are TGTGCCAGCAGTTTTAACCCGGGACTAGCGGGAGGGCCTGACACCGGGGAGCTGTTTTTT. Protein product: CASSFNPGLAGGPDTGELFF.

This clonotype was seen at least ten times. The DNA for the CDR3 is TGTGCCAGCAGCTACGGGACAGGGGGCTACGAGCAGTACTTC. It codes for CASSYGTGGYEQYF. The genes are TRBV2 and TRBJ2-7; 11 bases map to TRBD1. The CDR3 runs 14 residues. Per the germline V gene, CDR1 is SNHLY and CDR2 is FYNNEI. V trimming: 6 bases; J trimming: 3 bases; junction bases outside the gene matches: 4.

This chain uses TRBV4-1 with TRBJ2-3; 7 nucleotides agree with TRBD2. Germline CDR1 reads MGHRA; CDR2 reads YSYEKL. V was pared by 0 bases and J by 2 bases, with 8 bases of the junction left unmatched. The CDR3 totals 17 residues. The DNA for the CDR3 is TGCGCCAGCAGCCAAGATAGGCCTAGCGGTAACACAGATACGCAGTATTTT. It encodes CASSQDRPSGNTDTQYF.

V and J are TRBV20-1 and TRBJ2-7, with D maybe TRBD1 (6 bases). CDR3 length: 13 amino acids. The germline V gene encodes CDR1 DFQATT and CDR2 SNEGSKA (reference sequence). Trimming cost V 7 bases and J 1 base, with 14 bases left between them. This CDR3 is CSGTPGVSYEQYF. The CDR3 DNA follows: TGCAGTGGAACGCCAGGGGTTTCCTACGAGCAGTACTTC.

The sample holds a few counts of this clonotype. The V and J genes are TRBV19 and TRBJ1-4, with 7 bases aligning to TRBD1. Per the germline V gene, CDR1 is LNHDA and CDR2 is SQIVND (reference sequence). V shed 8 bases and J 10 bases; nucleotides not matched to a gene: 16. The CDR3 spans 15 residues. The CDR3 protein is CASLPLTGESGKLFF. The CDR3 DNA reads TGTGCCAGTCTCCCGCTTACAGGGGAGTCGGGAAAACTGTTTTTT.

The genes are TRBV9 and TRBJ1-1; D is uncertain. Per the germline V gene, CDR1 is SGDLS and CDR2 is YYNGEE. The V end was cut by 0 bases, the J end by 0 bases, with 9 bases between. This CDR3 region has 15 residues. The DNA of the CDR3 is TGTGCCAGCAGCGTAGACCACAGTGTGAACACTGAAGCTTTCTTT. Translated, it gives CASSVDHSVNTEAFF.